A single sample is the source of the 17 T cell receptor beta chains below, sequenced in a study of technical replicates of blood from several donors. The table came from immunoSEQ multiplex PCR; TCRdb's copy has only in-frame clones and leaves some out. The sample contains about 88,000 clones, approximately 94% of which appear only once. Sequenced input: T cells isolated from PBMCs. Receptor source: a human donor in good health.

The rearrangement joins TRBV11-3 to TRBJ1-2; 9 nucleotides line up with TRBD1. Trimming removed 0 bases from V and 8 bases from J; junction bases left unmatched: 7. Germline V gives CDR1 SGHNT, CDR2 YENEEA. CDR3 length: 15 residues. The CDR3 spells CASSLDGGTGYGYTF. CDR3 DNA sequence: TGTGCCAGCAGCTTAGACGGCGGGACAGGGTACGGCTACACCTTC. Drawing the rest from reference TRBV11-3 and TRBJ1-2, the complete variable domain is EAGVVQSPRYKIIEKKQPVAFWCNPISGHNTLYWYLQNLGQGPELLIRYENEEAVDDSQLPKDRFSAERLKGVDSTLKIQPAELGDSAVYLCASSLDGGTGYGYTFGSGTRLTVV.

This chain connects TRBV5-1 to TRBJ2-3; possibly TRBD2 for D (6 bases). CDR3 size: 17 residues. Germline CDR1 reads SGHRS; CDR2 reads YFSETQ. The V gene lost 0 bases and the J gene lost 6 bases, with 20 bases spanning the gap. The CDR3 bases are TGCGCCAGCAGCTTGGCCAGATCCCTAGCGACGGGTGATACGCAGTATTTT. Its translation: CASSLARSLATGDTQYF.

There are a few counts of this clone. V usage is TRBV5-1 and J usage is TRBJ2-3; TRBD1 agrees at 9 bases. With 6 bases clipped from V and 1 base from J, the junction kept 3 bases outside the gene matches. The CDR3 totals 14 residues. Germline V gene data show CDR1 as SGHRS and CDR2 as YFSETQ. The CDR3 is CASTGTGRTDTQYF. CDR3 DNA: TGCGCCAGCACCGGGACAGGGCGCACAGATACGCAGTATTTT.

V gene TRBV5-1 combines with J gene TRBJ1-1; 8 positions agree with TRBD1. CDR1 is SGHRS and CDR2 is YFSETQ in the germline V gene. The ends lost 4 bases at V and 7 bases at J; junction bases unmatched: 12. The CDR3 loop spans 15 amino acids. This CDR3 reads CASSLSGTGGVEAFF. The CDR3 DNA sequence: TGCGCCAGCAGCCTATCCGGGACAGGAGGTGTTGAAGCTTTCTTT.

This chain connects TRBV19 to TRBJ1-1; D is undetermined. This CDR3 comprises 14 residues. V was pared by 4 bases and J by 0 bases, with 9 bases between. CDR1 and CDR2 from the germline V gene are LNHDA and SQIVND (reference sequence). CDR3 in DNA: TGTGCCAGTAGTAAACAGCTCATGAACACTGAAGCTTTCTTT. Its protein product is CASSKQLMNTEAFF.

The CDR3 protein is CSAGTGQGGAAEAFF. As DNA, the CDR3 is TGCAGCGCCGGGACAGGACAGGGGGGGGCCGCTGAAGCTTTCTTT. J is TRBJ1-1 and V is TRBV29-1, with 10 bases lining up with TRBD1. V lost 7 bases and J lost 6; bases outside the gene matches: 14. The CDR3 runs to 15 residues. The germline V gene has CDR1 SQVTM and CDR2 ANQGSEA. Full variable domain (rest looked up from reference TRBV29-1 and TRBJ1-1): SAVISQKPSRDICQRGTSLTIQCQVDSQVTMMFWYRQQPGQSLTLIATANQGSEATYESGFVIDKFPISRPNLTFSTLTVSNMSPEDSSIYLCSAGTGQGGAAEAFFGQGTRLTVV.

The chain couples TRBV10-3 to TRBJ2-4, with 11 bases that match TRBD2. CDR1 and CDR2 from the germline V gene are ENHRY and SYGVKD. The CDR3 is made up of 14 amino acids. With V trimmed by 11 bases and J by 1 base, 4 bases remained unmatched. The CDR3 sequence is CAASSGGAKNIQYF. The CDR3 DNA reads TGTGCCGCCTCTAGCGGGGGGGCCAAAAACATTCAGTACTTC.

V gene TRBV4-2 combines with J gene TRBJ2-1; 9 nucleotides match TRBD1. There are 13 residues in the CDR3. Germline V gene sequence: CDR1 LGHNA, CDR2 YNFKEQ. Germline trimming cut 0 bases from V and 14 bases from J; bases unmatched to any gene: 5. The CDR3 loop is CASSQEGRTGEFF. Here the CDR3 DNA reads TGTGCCAGCAGCCAAGAAGGCAGGACAGGGGAGTTCTTC.

The chain combines TRBV19 with TRBJ2-7; 10 bases match TRBD1. Trimming removed 3 bases from V and 0 bases from J; junction bases left unmatched: 8. The CDR3 covers 17 residues. CDR1 is LNHDA, CDR2 SQIVND, per germline (reference sequence). The DNA for the CDR3 is TGTGCCAGTAGTATTCGGGGACAGGGGCCGAACTCCTACGAGCAGTACTTC. Translated, it gives CASSIRGQGPNSYEQYF.

The rearrangement links TRBV10-1 to TRBJ1-2, with no clear D. V lost 3 bases to trimming and J lost 9 bases, with 20 bases between them. CDR3 length equals 15 residues. Germline CDR1 and CDR2: WNHNN and SYGVQD (reference sequence). CDR3 coding DNA: TGCGCCAGCAGTGATCGCCGCGCAGGCGATTTAAGCTACACCTTC. This translates into CASSDRRAGDLSYTF.

This rearrangement joins TRBV5-4 to TRBJ1-2; TRBD1 matches at 9 bases. The germline V gene has CDR1 SGHNT and CDR2 YYREEE (reference sequence). The J segment lost 6 bases and the V segment lost 1 base, leaving 1 base of the junction unmatched. CDR3 length: 13 amino acids. CDR3 in DNA: TGTGCCAGCAGCTTGACAGGGGGCAATGGCTACACCTTC. Its protein product is CASSLTGGNGYTF.

The chain joins TRBV28 to TRBJ1-2; TRBD1 aligns across 9 bases. Germline loops: CDR1 MDHEN, CDR2 SYDVKM. This CDR3 is 15 amino acids long. After removal of 1 base from V and 3 bases from J, the junction contained 3 bases not matched to a gene. The CDR3 sequence: CASSLSQGAHYGYTF. As DNA, the CDR3 is TGTGCCAGCAGTTTATCACAGGGGGCCCACTATGGCTACACCTTC.

The J gene is TRBJ1-6, the V gene TRBV25-1; 7 positions agree with TRBD1. After removal of 4 bases from V and 7 bases from J, the junction contained 1 base not matched to a gene. The CDR3 consists of 13 residues. Germline CDR1 and CDR2: MGHDK and SYGVNS. The CDR3 spells CASSGTGNSPLHF. The CDR3 nucleotides are TGTGCCAGCAGTGGGACAGGCAATTCACCCCTCCACTTT.

The chain carries TRBV7-6 and TRBJ2-3, with 11 positions matching TRBD2. The CDR3 is 17 amino acids. The V and J ends lost 5 bases and 0 bases, in that order; junction bases with no gene match: 7. The germline CDR1 and CDR2 sequences are SGHVS and FNYEAQ. The CDR3 bases are TGTGCCAGCAGCATTTCTAGCGGGGGGACGAGCACAGATACGCAGTATTTT. This codes for CASSISSGGTSTDTQYF. Combining the CDR3 with reference TRBV7-6 and TRBJ2-3 gives the whole variable domain GAGVSQSPRYKVTKRGQDVALRCDPISGHVSLYWYRQALGQGPEFLTYFNYEAQQDKSGLPNDRFSAERPEGSISTLTIQRTEQRDSAMYRCASSISSGGTSTDTQYFGPGTRLTVL.

The DNA of the CDR3 is TGTGCCAGCAGTCCGGGACTGCACTACGAGCAGTACTTC. It codes for CASSPGLHYEQYF. The chain couples TRBV7-2 to TRBJ2-7; possibly TRBD2 for D (6 bases). CDR1 SGHTA and CDR2 FQGNSA come from the germline V gene. The CDR3 runs 13 residues. The ends were cut back, 6 bases at V and 3 bases at J, with 12 bases in the middle. Variable domain in full (rest from reference TRBV7-2 and TRBJ2-7): GAGVSQSPSNKVTEKGKDVELRCDPISGHTALYWYRQSLGQGLEFLIYFQGNSAPDKSGLPSDRFSAERTGGSVSTLTIQRTQQEDSAVYLCASSPGLHYEQYFGPGTRLTVT.

The DNA for the CDR3 is TGTGCCAGCAGTTACTCGACGGCGGGAAGTCTCTACGAGCAGTACTTC. Protein: CASSYSTAGSLYEQYF. The chain combines TRBV6-5 with TRBJ2-7; possibly TRBD2 for D (6 bases). The CDR3 has 16 residues. Trimming shortened V by 0 bases and J by 3 bases, and 15 bases separated the two germline ends. Germline assignment: CDR1 MNHEY and CDR2 SVGAGI.

V is TRBV29-1 and J is TRBJ1-2; a possible D gene is TRBD1 (6 bases). Germline CDR1 and CDR2: SQVTM and ANQGSEA. The CDR3 is 13 residues long. Trimming took off 5 bases at V and 4 bases at J, with 14 bases between the two ends. The CDR3 DNA sequence: TGCAGCGTTTTGACAGGTTCTACCTATGGCTACACCTTC. This translates into CSVLTGSTYGYTF. The full variable domain, completed using reference TRBV29-1 and TRBJ1-2, is SAVISQKPSRDICQRGTSLTIQCQVDSQVTMMFWYRQQPGQSLTLIATANQGSEATYESGFVIDKFPISRPNLTFSTLTVSNMSPEDSSIYLCSVLTGSTYGYTFGSGTRLTVV.